What follows are 19 T cell receptor beta chains derived from one specimen sequenced in a study of OX40 agonist ivuxolimab in advanced cancers. Repertoires were generated with immunoSEQ multiplex PCR, while TCRdb's copy carries only in-frame clones and drops some. The sample consists of 74,000 or so clones, approximately 86% of them appearing once. The source was CD4+ or CD8+ T cells sorted from blood, collected in a trial of the OX40 agonist ivuxolimab. These receptors came from an adult with an advanced solid tumor such as melanoma, head and neck, liver or kidney cancer.

This clone has just a few counts. This chain connects TRBV30 to TRBJ1-2; D might be TRBD1 (6 bases). The V gene's germline CDR1 is GTSNPN and CDR2 SVGIG (reference sequence). This CDR3 has 14 amino acids. Trimming shortened V by 3 bases and J by 7 bases, and 18 bases separated the two germline ends. This chain's CDR3 is CAWSTQGSISGYTF. The CDR3 nucleotides read TGTGCCTGGAGCACTCAGGGGAGCATCTCTGGCTACACCTTC.

V and J are TRBV7-8 and TRBJ2-7, with a possible D match to TRBD1 (5 bases). V lost 1 base and J 2 bases, leaving 6 bases between the germline ends. Germline CDR1 is SGHVS and CDR2 is FQNEAQ. The CDR3 loop spans 13 amino acids. The DNA for the CDR3 is TGTGCCAGCAGCTTAGAAGGGGCCTACGAGCAGTACTTC. Its translation: CASSLEGAYEQYF.

The gene calls are TRBV29-1 and TRBJ2-6; TRBD2 is a possible D gene (5 bases). V was cut by 3 bases and J by 2 bases, with 5 bases left in between. CDR1 is SQVTM and CDR2 is ANQGSEA in the germline V gene. The CDR3 sequence is 13 residues long. CDR3 residues: CSVDGAGANVLTF. CDR3 bases: TGCAGCGTTGACGGGGCTGGGGCCAACGTCCTGACTTTC.

The chain is built from TRBV7-3 and TRBJ2-1; no clear D gene. The CDR3 consists of 13 residues. Trimming shortened V by 5 bases and J by 7 bases, and 12 bases separated the two germline ends. CDR1 and CDR2 from the germline V gene are SGHTA and FQGTGA. CDR3 DNA sequence: TGTGCCAGCAGCCTACAATACGGGAATGAGCAGTTCTTC. Translation gives CASSLQYGNEQFF.

CDR3 protein: CASSTLAGEVAYNEQFF. CDR3 coding DNA: TGTGCCAGTAGTACTTTAGCGGGAGAAGTGGCCTACAATGAGCAGTTCTTC. V and J are TRBV19 and TRBJ2-1; TRBD2 aligns across 9 bases. The CDR3 covers 17 residues. The V gene's germline CDR1 is LNHDA and CDR2 SQIVND (reference sequence). Trimming at V came to 4 bases and at J to 2 bases, leaving 9 bases not matched to a gene.

The chain is built from TRBV7-3 and TRBJ2-7, with D possibly matching TRBD1 (6 bases). V was clipped by 2 bases and J by 5 bases, with 13 bases between them. Germline assignment: CDR1 SGHTA and CDR2 FQGTGA. The CDR3 has 14 residues. The CDR3 coding sequence is TGTGCCAGCAGCTTAGGGGTACAGGGCGACGAGCAGTACTTC. The encoded protein is CASSLGVQGDEQYF.

V is TRBV11-2 and J is TRBJ1-4, with D possibly matching TRBD1 (5 bases). The CDR3 is 14 residues long. Germline V gene sequence: CDR1 SGHAT, CDR2 FQNNGV. The V and J ends lost 5 bases and 15 bases respectively, with 22 bases between them. The CDR3 here is CASSARQLEAGVFF. In nucleotides, the CDR3 is TGTGCCAGCAGCGCCAGACAGTTAGAGGCAGGTGTGTTTTTT.

The gene calls are TRBV6-5 and TRBJ2-7; TRBD2 matches at 8 bases. The CDR3 loop spans 16 amino acids. The V gene's germline CDR1 is MNHEY and CDR2 SVGAGI. The V and J ends lost 0 bases and 1 base, in that order; junction bases with no gene match: 5. The CDR3 spells CASSYSTTSGSYEQYF. The CDR3 DNA reads TGTGCCAGCAGTTACTCGACCACTAGCGGATCCTACGAGCAGTACTTC.

This clone was observed a single time. The chain uses TRBV6-5 and TRBJ2-3, with 8 bases that match TRBD2. The CDR3 length is 15 residues. Germline CDR1 and CDR2: MNHEY and SVGAGI. With V trimmed by 4 bases and J by 4 bases, 7 bases remained unmatched. The CDR3 protein is CASSWLRGGPDTQYF. For the CDR3, the DNA is TGTGCCAGCAGTTGGCTACGGGGGGGCCCAGATACGCAGTATTTT.

The chain has TRBV19 and TRBJ1-1, with D tentatively TRBD1 (5 bases). Trimming took off 10 bases at V and 0 bases at J, with 15 bases between the two ends. The CDR3 loop spans 14 amino acids. CDR1 is LNHDA and CDR2 is SQIVND in the germline V gene (reference sequence). DNA of the CDR3: TGTGCCACAGGGTCCGCAGGGATGAACACTGAAGCTTTCTTT. Translating it yields CATGSAGMNTEAFF. Full variable domain (remainder filled in from reference TRBV19 and TRBJ1-1): DGGITQSPKYLFRKEGQNVTLSCEQNLNHDAMYWYRQDPGQGLRLIYYSQIVNDFQKGDIAEGYSVSREKKESFPLTVTSAQKNPTAFYLCATGSAGMNTEAFFGQGTRLTVV.

The rearrangement links TRBV9 to TRBJ2-2, with a tentative D call TRBD1 (5 bases). The CDR3 consists of 16 residues. The germline V gene encodes CDR1 SGDLS and CDR2 YYNGEE. V was shortened by 0 bases and J by 4 bases, with 13 bases between the two germline ends. For the CDR3, the DNA is TGTGCCAGCAGCGTAGGGCAGGGTATGCCCACCGGGGAGCTGTTTTTT. It is translated as CASSVGQGMPTGELFF. Full variable domain (rest looked up from reference TRBV9 and TRBJ2-2): DSGVTQTPKHLITATGQRVTLRCSPRSGDLSVYWYQQSLDQGLQFLIQYYNGEERAKGNILERFSAQQFPDLHSELNLSSLELGDSALYFCASSVGQGMPTGELFFGEGSRLTVL.

This chain connects TRBV2 to TRBJ2-5, with D maybe TRBD2 (5 bases). In germline, CDR1 is SNHLY, CDR2 FYNNEI. Between the trimmed V and J ends, which lost 4 bases and 4 bases, there was a span of 16 bases. CDR3 length: 15 amino acids. The CDR3 DNA follows: TGTGCCAGCAGTGGGGGAGCTGGTGGCAGAGAGACCCAGTACTTC. Its protein is CASSGGAGGRETQYF.

The V call is TRBV9, the J call TRBJ2-1, with 7 bases identical to TRBD2. The CDR3 spans 15 residues. Germline V CDR1 and CDR2: SGDLS, YYNGEE. Germline trimming cut 0 bases from V and 4 bases from J; bases unmatched to any gene: 4. The CDR3 loop is CASSVALAEYNEQFF. The CDR3 DNA reads as TGTGCCAGCAGCGTAGCTCTAGCGGAGTACAATGAGCAGTTCTTC.

The chain uses TRBV9 and TRBJ2-3; 7 positions agree with TRBD2. V gave up 4 bases and J gave up 2 bases; unmatched junction bases: 4. Germline-derived CDR1 and CDR2 are SGDLS and YYNGEE. The CDR3 spans 14 residues. In nucleotides, the CDR3 is TGTGCCAGCAGCTCCGGGGGGTACACAGATACGCAGTATTTT. Its protein product is CASSSGGYTDTQYF.

V usage is TRBV6-5 and J usage is TRBJ1-4, with 8 nucleotides matching TRBD1. V was clipped by 5 bases and J by 8 bases; unmatched bases: 7. This CDR3 is built from 14 residues. The germline gives CDR1 MNHEY, CDR2 SVGAGI. The DNA of the CDR3 is TGTGCCAGCAGTCGACAGGGGCGGAGGGAAAAACTGTTTTTT. This gives the protein CASSRQGRREKLFF.

V and J are TRBV5-4 and TRBJ2-2, with a tentative D call TRBD2 (5 bases). CDR3 length equals 15 residues. Germline V gene lookup returns CDR1 SGHNT and CDR2 YYREEE (reference sequence). Trimming removed 4 bases at V and 2 bases at J, with 12 bases between. In DNA, the CDR3 is TGTGCCAGCAGCCCCGTGGGGAGAAACACCGGGGAGCTGTTTTTT. This gives the protein CASSPVGRNTGELFF.

The chain employs TRBV5-1 and TRBJ2-4; weak D call: TRBD1 (5 bases). This CDR3 has 17 amino acids. V was pared by 0 bases and J by 5 bases, with 18 bases between. Germline CDR1 and CDR2: SGHRS and YFSETQ. The CDR3 DNA reads as TGCGCCAGCAGCTTGGGTCGGCAGGGATCCCCCGAAAACATTCAGTACTTC. This sequence encodes CASSLGRQGSPENIQYF.

V usage is TRBV18 and J usage is TRBJ1-2; TRBD1 aligns across 10 bases. CDR1 KGHSH and CDR2 LQKENI come from the germline V gene. Germline trimming cut 6 bases from V and 4 bases from J; bases unmatched to any gene: 8. The CDR3 consists of 15 residues. The chain's CDR3 is CASSPGQGLLYGYTF. DNA for the CDR3: TGTGCCAGCTCCCCGGGACAGGGGCTCCTCTATGGCTACACCTTC.

The V call is TRBV15, the J call TRBJ2-5; D may be TRBD1 (5 bases). CDR3 size: 15 residues. In germline, CDR1 is LNHNV, CDR2 YYDKDF (reference sequence). Trimming took off 0 bases at V and 5 bases at J, with 13 bases between the two ends. CDR3 in DNA: TGTGCCACCAGCAGAGATAAAGGGGCCGAGGAGACCCAGTACTTC. Amino acid sequence: CATSRDKGAEETQYF.